The 23 T cell receptor beta chains presented below share a single source sample, sequenced in a study of cytomegalovirus exposure and HLA in healthy donors. Primers included in the PCR were 60 Vbeta and 13 Jbeta primers. Assay used: immunoSEQ multiplex PCR; TCRdb lists only in-frame clones, some missing. Here the sample spans some 110,000 clones, approximately 75% being singletons. The sample comprised PBMCs. Receptor source: a man between 50 and 59 years old in good health and CMV-seropositive.

The genes are TRBV15 and TRBJ2-5; 9 bases agree with TRBD1. Per the germline V gene, CDR1 is LNHNV and CDR2 is YYDKDF (reference sequence). The ends lost 3 bases at V and 5 bases at J; junction bases unmatched: 7. The CDR3 sequence is 15 residues long. CDR3 sequence: CATSRGQGSLETQYF. As DNA, the CDR3 is TGTGCCACCAGCAGGGGACAGGGAAGTTTGGAGACCCAGTACTTC.

The chain couples TRBV11-2 to TRBJ2-2; no firm D call. Trimming shortened V by 3 bases and J by 0 bases, and 11 bases separated the two germline ends. The CDR3 contains 16 residues. The germline CDR1 and CDR2 sequences are SGHAT and FQNNGV. Here the CDR3 DNA reads TGTGCCAGCAGCTTTAACTGGGCCTCGAACACCGGGGAGCTGTTTTTT. This sequence encodes CASSFNWASNTGELFF. The full variable domain, rest sourced from reference TRBV11-2 and TRBJ2-2, is EAGVAQSPRYKIIEKRQSVAFWCNPISGHATLYWYQQILGQGPKLLIQFQNNGVVDDSQLPKDRFSAERLKGVDSTLKIQPAKLEDSAVYLCASSFNWASNTGELFFGEGSRLTVL.

The rearrangement links TRBV2 to TRBJ2-2, with 9 bases aligning to TRBD1. Trimming took 6 bases from V and 4 from J; bases not matched to a gene: 6. Per germline, CDR1 SNHLY and CDR2 FYNNEI. The CDR3 has 15 residues. In DNA, the CDR3 is TGTGCCAGCAGGACGGGACAGGGACGCACCGGGGAGCTGTTTTTT. As protein: CASRTGQGRTGELFF.

The V call is TRBV19, the J call TRBJ1-5, with D possibly matching TRBD1 (6 bases). Germline V CDR1 and CDR2: LNHDA, SQIVND (reference sequence). V was pared by 5 bases and J by 1 base, with 9 bases between. The CDR3 runs 14 residues. CDR3: CASSSQGSNQPQHF. CDR3 nucleotides: TGTGCCAGTAGTTCACAGGGAAGCAATCAGCCCCAGCATTTT.

The CDR3 DNA reads as TGTGCCAGCAGAAAGCAACAGGGGAACGAGCAGTACTTC. It yields the protein CASRKQQGNEQYF. The chain is built from TRBV2 and TRBJ2-7; TRBD1 agrees at 7 bases. Germline V gives CDR1 SNHLY, CDR2 FYNNEI. This CDR3 has 13 amino acids. V shed 6 bases and J 5 bases; nucleotides not matched to a gene: 7.

This clone was observed a few times. The rearrangement joins TRBV29-1 to TRBJ2-7, with 10 bases lining up with TRBD2. V was pared by 6 bases and J by 5 bases, with 4 bases of the junction left unmatched. The CDR3 extends over 12 amino acids. CDR1 is SQVTM and CDR2 is ANQGSEA in the germline V gene. The CDR3 region is CSVSSGSHEQYF. The CDR3, as DNA: TGCAGCGTCTCTAGCGGGAGCCACGAGCAGTACTTC.

The chain links TRBV9 to TRBJ2-3, with 9 bases lining up with TRBD1. This CDR3 has 17 residues. V dropped 4 bases and J dropped 1; count of bases not matched to a gene: 10. Germline lookup yields CDR1 SGDLS and CDR2 YYNGEE. In DNA form, the CDR3 reads TGTGCCAGCAGCCAATCTCCGGGACAGGGCGGCACAGATACGCAGTATTTT. Its translation: CASSQSPGQGGTDTQYF.

This clone was detected only a few times. The chain employs TRBV9 and TRBJ2-1; TRBD2 matches 9 bases. This CDR3 spans 15 amino acids. V lost 7 bases, J lost 8 bases, and 13 bases stayed unmatched. CDR1 and CDR2 (germline): SGDLS, YYNGEE. This CDR3 is CASSGPAGGPYEQFF. In DNA, the CDR3 is TGTGCCAGCTCCGGGCCGGCGGGAGGGCCTTATGAGCAGTTCTTC.

The rearrangement uses TRBV29-1 and TRBJ2-7, with a possible D match to TRBD1 (6 bases). This CDR3 has 14 residues. Germline-derived CDR1 and CDR2 are SQVTM and ANQGSEA. The V end lost 1 base, the J end lost 2 bases, and 12 bases lay between the germline ends. CDR3 sequence reads: CSVEGGPSTYEQYF. The CDR3 DNA reads TGCAGCGTTGAAGGGGGGCCCTCAACCTACGAGCAGTACTTC.

J is TRBJ2-2 and V is TRBV30; possibly TRBD2 for D (5 bases). The CDR3 loop spans 18 amino acids. V was trimmed by 3 bases and J by 2 bases, leaving 22 bases between them. Germline V gene sequence: CDR1 GTSNPN, CDR2 SVGIG (reference sequence). This chain's CDR3 is CAWRAGGLASLNTGELFF. The CDR3 DNA reads TGTGCCTGGAGGGCCGGTGGGCTAGCCAGCTTAAACACCGGGGAGCTGTTTTTT.

The V call is TRBV6-5, the J call TRBJ1-1; a possible D gene is TRBD1 (6 bases). V was pared by 0 bases and J by 11 bases, with 22 bases between. CDR3 length: 16 amino acids. CDR1 is MNHEY and CDR2 is SVGAGI in the germline V gene. The CDR3 region is CASSYSQYRGFGEAFF. In nucleotides, the CDR3 is TGTGCCAGCAGTTACTCGCAATATAGGGGGTTCGGCGAGGCTTTCTTT.

Written as DNA, the CDR3 is TGCGCCAGCAGCCAAGAGCCGACACCGGGACAGGGGGCATTTTGGGCCACCGGGGAGCTGTTTTTT. Translated, it gives CASSQEPTPGQGAFWATGELFF. The V and J genes are TRBV4-1 and TRBJ2-2, with 12 bases that match TRBD1. This CDR3 is 22 amino acids long. V lost 0 bases to trimming and J lost 4 bases; unmatched junction nucleotides: 18. Germline CDR1 and CDR2: MGHRA and YSYEKL.

The genes are TRBV28 and TRBJ2-7; 8 nucleotides match TRBD1. There are 13 residues in the CDR3. Germline V gene sequence: CDR1 MDHEN, CDR2 SYDVKM. With 6 bases clipped from V and 9 bases from J, the junction kept 10 bases outside the gene matches. The CDR3 DNA reads as TGTGCCAGCAGCCCGGGACAGGCCGGCGGGCAGTACTTC. This sequence encodes CASSPGQAGGQYF.

V is TRBV2 and J is TRBJ1-3; unclear D gene. The V and J ends lost 6 bases and 0 bases respectively, with 6 bases between them. CDR1 and CDR2 from the germline V gene are SNHLY and FYNNEI. The length of the CDR3 is 13 residues. The CDR3 sequence is CASSSDSGNTIYF. The DNA of the CDR3 is TGTGCCAGCAGCTCAGACTCTGGAAACACCATATATTTT.

The chain joins TRBV27 to TRBJ1-5; the match to TRBD1 covers 8 bases. The CDR3 loop spans 15 amino acids. CDR1 is MNHEY, CDR2 SMNVEV, per germline (reference sequence). Losses at the gene ends were 5 bases for V and 3 bases for J; bases not matched to a gene: 6. CDR3 amino acids: CASSPAGGANQPQHF. DNA of the CDR3: TGTGCCAGCAGTCCCGCAGGGGGCGCCAATCAGCCCCAGCATTTT.

This clone was seen once. The chain links TRBV5-5 to TRBJ2-7, with 7 bases fitting TRBD2. The trim removed 7 bases at V and 7 bases at J, leaving 17 bases unmatched. CDR1 is SGHKS and CDR2 is YYEKEE in the germline V gene (reference sequence). This CDR3 has 15 residues. The DNA of the CDR3 is TGTGCCAGCTTCAACCCCCCGGGGGGTCTATGGGAGCAGTACTTC. This translates into CASFNPPGGLWEQYF.

The chain recombines TRBV7-8 with TRBJ2-7; 8 bases are a match to TRBD2. The CDR3 runs to 13 residues. CDR1 is SGHVS, CDR2 FQNEAQ, per germline. The junction had 5 bases not matched to a gene; V was cut back by 5 bases and J by 5 bases. CDR3 sequence (DNA): TGTGCCAGCAGCCGGACTAGCCGACACGAGCAGTACTTC. As protein: CASSRTSRHEQYF.

The DNA of the CDR3 is TGTGCCTGGAGTGTCACAGGGGGCGGCTACACCTTC. Its translation is CAWSVTGGGYTF. The V call is TRBV30, the J call TRBJ1-2; 9 nucleotides align to TRBD1. V lost 0 bases, J lost 8 bases, and 1 base stayed unmatched. In germline, CDR1 is GTSNPN, CDR2 SVGIG (reference sequence). The length of the CDR3 is 12 residues.

This sequence joins TRBV7-2 and TRBJ2-1; 13 bases line up with TRBD2. CDR3 size: 16 residues. Germline-derived CDR1 and CDR2 are SGHTA and FQGNSA. V lost 5 bases, J lost 4 bases, and 5 bases stayed unmatched. The CDR3 sequence is CASSLRTSGGYNEQFF. CDR3 nucleotides: TGTGCCAGCAGCCTAAGGACTAGCGGGGGATACAATGAGCAGTTCTTC.

This rearrangement joins TRBV25-1 to TRBJ2-2; 9 nucleotides line up with TRBD1. J was trimmed by 10 bases and V by 8 bases; bases with no gene match: 17. CDR1 and CDR2 from the germline V gene are MGHDK and SYGVNS. The CDR3 has 16 residues. The CDR3 is CASSGTGSGSLEELFF. The CDR3 nucleotides read TGTGCCAGCTCCGGGACAGGGAGTGGTAGCCTGGAGGAGCTGTTTTTT.

Remarks on this clone: Relative to the germline gene, one junction end is altered; a read error may explain this. Other DNA sequences within the sample encode an identical CDR3. The chain has TRBV7-7 and TRBJ2-5, with 7 bases matching TRBD2. The CDR3 contains 15 residues. Germline V gives CDR1 SSHAT, CDR2 FNYEAQ (reference sequence). Here the CDR3 reads CASSLGSGGQETQYF. The CDR3 nucleotides read TGTGCTAGCAGCTTAGGATCGGGGGGTCAAGAGACCCAGTACTTC.

The chain couples TRBV6-1 to TRBJ1-1; D gene uncertain. Trimming pared 6 bases from V and 1 base from J, leaving 6 bases between. The CDR3 runs 12 residues. CDR1 is MNHNS and CDR2 is SASEGT in the germline V gene. The CDR3 spells CASRASNTEAFF. In DNA form, the CDR3 reads TGTGCCAGCAGAGCCTCGAACACTGAAGCTTTCTTT.

V gene TRBV4-3 combines with J gene TRBJ1-1; TRBD1 aligns across 8 bases. The CDR3 extends over 14 amino acids. Germline V gives CDR1 LGHNA, CDR2 YSLEER. V was clipped by 5 bases and J by 7 bases; unmatched bases: 9. CDR3 sequence (DNA): TGCGCCAGCAGCTCTTCGGACAGGGTAAATGAAGCTTTCTTT. As protein: CASSSSDRVNEAFF.